Listed below are T cell receptor beta chains from one sample, sequenced in a study of cytomegalovirus exposure and HLA in healthy donors. Sequenced by immunoSEQ multiplex PCR; TCRdb stores in-frame clones only, minus some. The sample contains around 100,000 clones, roughly 66% of which appear only once. Material: PBMCs. The receptors originated from a woman aged 25-40 years in good health and CMV-seronegative. CDR3s include the opening cysteine and the closing phenylalanine or tryptophan. The D gene is left open where the match is weak. The size of a clone is reported for some rows only, either as once, few or many, or as a class for expanded clones.

d_gene	abundance	v_gene	j_gene	CDR3aa	CDR3nt
-	-	TRBV5-4	TRBJ2-3	CASSFGISTDTQYF	TGTGCCAGCAGCTTCGGTATAAGCACAGATACGCAGTATTTT
-	once	TRBV5-1	TRBJ2-7	CASSLAGNEQYF	TGCGCCAGCAGCTTGGCAGGGAACGAGCAGTACTTC
TRBD1	-	TRBV9	TRBJ2-1	CASSVDWTGGGEQFF	TGTGCCAGCAGCGTAGACTGGACAGGGGGCGGTGAGCAGTTCTTC
TRBD2	-	TRBV28	TRBJ2-7	CATRLAPYEQYF	TGTGCCACCAGACTAGCCCCCTACGAGCAGTACTTC
-	-	TRBV27	TRBJ1-4	CASSPRRNEKLFF	TGTGCCAGCAGTCCCCGGAGAAATGAAAAACTGTTTTTT
TRBD1	-	TRBV7-9	TRBJ2-5	CASSPRTGEVQETQYF	TGTGCCAGCAGCCCGAGGACAGGGGAGGTACAAGAGACCCAGTACTTC
-	-	TRBV4-1	TRBJ1-4	CASSQDVGGTNEKLFF	TGCGCCAGCAGCCAAGATGTGGGGGGAACTAATGAAAAACTGTTTTTT
TRBD1	-	TRBV9	TRBJ1-4	CASSFGTGGTNEKLFF	TGTGCCAGCAGCTTCGGGACAGGAGGGACTAATGAAAAACTGTTTTTT
-	once	TRBV6-6	TRBJ1-2	CASSYEAAPNYGYTF	TGTGCCAGCAGTTATGAGGCAGCGCCTAACTATGGCTACACCTTC
TRBD1	few	TRBV7-7	TRBJ2-2	CASSHGTAGELFF	TGTGCTAGCAGCCACGGGACAGCCGGGGAGCTGTTTTTT
-	-	TRBV7-2	TRBJ1-3	CASSLKGNTGNTIYF	TGTGCCAGCAGCCTGAAAGGAAATACAGGGAACACCATATATTTT
TRBD1	-	TRBV5-1	TRBJ2-6	CASSLQGAGAGANVLTF	TGCGCCAGCAGTTTACAGGGGGCAGGTGCTGGGGCCAACGTCCTGACTTTC
TRBD1	-	TRBV28	TRBJ2-2	CASRETGGTGELFF	TGTGCCAGCAGGGAGACAGGGGGCACCGGGGAGCTGTTTTTT
TRBD1	-	TRBV30	TRBJ2-1	CAWNPTGPLYEQFF	TGTGCCTGGAACCCGACAGGGCCCTTGTATGAGCAGTTCTTC
TRBD2	-	TRBV11-2	TRBJ2-5	CASSLSSASGSLIPETQYF	TGTGCCAGCAGCTTAAGTTCGGCTAGCGGGAGCCTCATCCCAGAGACCCAGTACTTC
TRBD1	-	TRBV9	TRBJ2-5	CASSVGDSQETQYF	TGTGCCAGCAGCGTAGGGGACAGCCAAGAGACCCAGTACTTC
-	-	TRBV7-9	TRBJ2-1	CASSAQGREQFF	TGTGCCAGCAGCGCCCAGGGAAGGGAGCAGTTCTTC
-	-	TRBV19	TRBJ1-1	CASSIFRGNTEAFF	TGTGCCAGTAGTATCTTCAGGGGAAACACTGAAGCTTTCTTT
-	-	TRBV16	TRBJ2-1	CASSQGSPGNEQFF	TGTGCCAGCAGCCAAGGGTCGCCCGGGAATGAGCAGTTCTTC
-	-	TRBV30	TRBJ1-1	CAWSVLGEGRNTEAFF	TGTGCCTGGAGTGTACTGGGTGAAGGGAGGAACACTGAAGCTTTCTTT
TRBD1	-	TRBV5-1	TRBJ1-2	CASSLAGKDRGLWNYGYTF	TGCGCCAGCAGCTTGGCCGGTAAAGACAGGGGGTTATGGAACTATGGCTACACCTTC
TRBD1	-	TRBV7-2	TRBJ1-5	CASSLGQGQPQHF	TGTGCCAGCAGCTTAGGACAGGGACAGCCCCAGCATTTT
-	-	TRBV29-1	TRBJ1-2	CSVDPNNYGYTF	TGCAGCGTTGATCCTAATAACTATGGCTACACCTTC
-	-	TRBV11-3	TRBJ1-1	CASSLGAENTEAFF	TGTGCCAGCAGCTTGGGGGCCGAGAACACTGAAGCTTTCTTT